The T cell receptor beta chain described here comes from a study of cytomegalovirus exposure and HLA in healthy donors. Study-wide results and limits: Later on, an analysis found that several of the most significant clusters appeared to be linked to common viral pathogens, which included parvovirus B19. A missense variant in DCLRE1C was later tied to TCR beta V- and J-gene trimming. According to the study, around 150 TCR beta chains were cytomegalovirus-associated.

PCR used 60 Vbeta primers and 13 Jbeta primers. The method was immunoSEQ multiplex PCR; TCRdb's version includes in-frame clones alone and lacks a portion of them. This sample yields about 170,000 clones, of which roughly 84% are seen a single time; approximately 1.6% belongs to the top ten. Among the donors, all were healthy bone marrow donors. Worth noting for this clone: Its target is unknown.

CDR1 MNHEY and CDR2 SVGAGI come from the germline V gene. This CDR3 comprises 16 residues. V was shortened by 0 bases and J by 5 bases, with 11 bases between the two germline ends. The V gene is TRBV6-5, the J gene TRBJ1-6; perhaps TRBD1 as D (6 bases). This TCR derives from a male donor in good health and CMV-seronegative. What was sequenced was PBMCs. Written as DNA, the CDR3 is TGTGCCAGCAGTTACTCAGGAGGGGGGGATAATTCACCCCTCCACTTT. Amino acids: CASSYSGGGDNSPLHF.